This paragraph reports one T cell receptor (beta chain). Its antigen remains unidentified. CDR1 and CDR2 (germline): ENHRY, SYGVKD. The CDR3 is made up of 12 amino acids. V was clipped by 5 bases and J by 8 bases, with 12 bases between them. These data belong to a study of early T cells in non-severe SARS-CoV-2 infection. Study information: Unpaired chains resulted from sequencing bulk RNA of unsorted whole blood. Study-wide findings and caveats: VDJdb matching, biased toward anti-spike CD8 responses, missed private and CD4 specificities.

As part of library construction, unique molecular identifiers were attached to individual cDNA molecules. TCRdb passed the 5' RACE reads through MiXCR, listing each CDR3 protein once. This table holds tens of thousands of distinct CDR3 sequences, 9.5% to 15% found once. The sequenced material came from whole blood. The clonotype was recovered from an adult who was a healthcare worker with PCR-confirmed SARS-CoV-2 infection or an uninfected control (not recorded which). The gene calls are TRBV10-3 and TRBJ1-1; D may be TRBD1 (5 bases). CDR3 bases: TGTGCCATCAGTCTTACCCGGGACGAAGCTTTCTTT. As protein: CAISLTRDEAFF.